These 10 T cell receptor beta chains share one sample of origin, sequenced in a study of cytomegalovirus exposure and HLA in healthy donors. PCR amplification relied on 60 Vbeta primers (plus 13 Jbeta primers). Sequencing was performed with immunoSEQ multiplex PCR; in TCRdb, only in-frame clones are kept and a portion is missing. The sample carries hundreds of thousands of clones, around four fifths recorded once. The sample was PBMCs. Receptors were obtained from a male donor in good health and CMV-seronegative.

The rearrangement joins TRBV19 to TRBJ2-2; D ambiguous. The V and J ends lost 4 bases and 0 bases respectively, with 6 bases between them. Germline values: CDR1 LNHDA, CDR2 SQIVND (reference sequence). The CDR3 has 14 amino acids. CDR3 in amino acids: CASSSQANTGELFF. In DNA form, the CDR3 reads TGTGCCAGTAGTAGCCAGGCGAACACCGGGGAGCTGTTTTTT.

V usage is TRBV27 and J usage is TRBJ2-2; perhaps TRBD2 as D (6 bases). Between the trimmed V and J ends, which lost 6 bases and 3 bases, there was a span of 17 bases. From germline, CDR1 is MNHEY and CDR2 SMNVEV (reference sequence). The CDR3 covers 16 residues. The CDR3, as DNA: TGTGCCAGCAGAAAGGTGGGAGGTTTAGACACCGGGGAGCTGTTTTTT. This gives the protein CASRKVGGLDTGELFF.

The chain links TRBV7-9 to TRBJ2-7; 10 bases are a match to TRBD2. The length of the CDR3 is 16 residues. CDR1 SEHNR and CDR2 FQNEAQ come from the germline V gene (reference sequence). The V gene end was trimmed by 4 bases and the J gene end by 6 bases; junction bases not matched to a gene: 12. The CDR3 sequence is CASSSAWASGSGEQYF. The CDR3 DNA reads as TGTGCCAGCAGCTCCGCTTGGGCTAGCGGGAGTGGCGAGCAGTACTTC.

The gene calls are TRBV6-6 and TRBJ2-1; 10 nucleotides align to TRBD2. In germline, CDR1 is MNHNY, CDR2 SVGAGI (reference sequence). The length of the CDR3 is 16 residues. V gave up 6 bases and J gave up 0 bases; unmatched junction bases: 5. CDR3 residues: CASSRPSGSSYNEQFF. Written as DNA, the CDR3 is TGTGCCAGCAGCCGACCTAGCGGGAGCTCCTACAATGAGCAGTTCTTC.

J is TRBJ1-5 and V is TRBV6-1, with 8 bases matching TRBD1. Trimming took 4 bases from V and 4 from J; bases not matched to a gene: 9. CDR1 MNHNS and CDR2 SASEGT come from the germline V gene. The CDR3 consists of 16 residues. The CDR3 bases are TGTGCCAGCAGTGGGACGGGGCAGGGGGCTAATCAGCCCCAGCATTTT. Amino acid sequence: CASSGTGQGANQPQHF.

For this clone: One junction end does not reproduce the germline sequence, and a read error may be involved. The rearrangement joins TRBV28 to TRBJ2-7, with D unclear. The CDR3 runs to 11 residues. Germline loops: CDR1 MDHEN, CDR2 SYDVKM. The CDR3 sequence is CASSLSSEQYF. The CDR3 coding sequence is TGTGCCAGCAGTTTATCCTCCGAGCAGTACTTC. Drawing the rest from reference TRBV28 and TRBJ2-7, the complete variable domain is DVKVTQSSRYLVKRTGEKVFLECVQDMDHENMFWYRQDPGLGLRLIYFSYDVKMKEKGDIPEGYSVSREKKERFSLILESASTNQTSMYLCASSLSSEQYFGPGTRLTVT.

The chain couples TRBV7-2 to TRBJ2-7; D perhaps matches TRBD1 (6 bases). Germline V gene lookup returns CDR1 SGHTA and CDR2 FQGNSA. Between the trimmed V and J ends, which lost 5 bases and 0 bases, there was a span of 14 bases. The CDR3 is 15 amino acids. The CDR3 bases are TGTGCCAGCAGCGTACAGGGAATCAGCTCCTACGAGCAGTACTTC. It translates to CASSVQGISSYEQYF.

This clone was observed a few times. The gene calls are TRBV7-9 and TRBJ2-7; the D is unclear. CDR3 length: 13 residues. V was pared by 7 bases and J by 2 bases, with 12 bases between. The germline V gene encodes CDR1 SEHNR and CDR2 FQNEAQ (reference sequence). CDR3 protein: CASTPSAAYEQYF. Here the CDR3 DNA reads TGTGCCAGCACCCCCAGTGCAGCCTACGAGCAGTACTTC.

V usage is TRBV27 and J usage is TRBJ2-6; 8 positions match TRBD2. This CDR3 spans 15 amino acids. V gave up 2 bases and J gave up 6 bases; unmatched junction bases: 3. CDR1 is MNHEY, CDR2 SMNVEV, per germline (reference sequence). CDR3 coding DNA: TGTGCCAGCAGTTTAAGGGGACTAGAGGCCAACGTCCTGACTTTC. This encodes CASSLRGLEANVLTF.

The chain uses TRBV27 and TRBJ1-5; D is possibly TRBD1 (5 bases). From germline, CDR1 is MNHEY and CDR2 SMNVEV (reference sequence). The germline V and J ends were trimmed by 0 bases and 7 bases, with 10 bases remaining between them. The CDR3 consists of 14 residues. The CDR3 region is CASSLSEGWQPQHF. DNA of the CDR3: TGTGCCAGCAGTTTATCGGAGGGGTGGCAGCCCCAGCATTTT.